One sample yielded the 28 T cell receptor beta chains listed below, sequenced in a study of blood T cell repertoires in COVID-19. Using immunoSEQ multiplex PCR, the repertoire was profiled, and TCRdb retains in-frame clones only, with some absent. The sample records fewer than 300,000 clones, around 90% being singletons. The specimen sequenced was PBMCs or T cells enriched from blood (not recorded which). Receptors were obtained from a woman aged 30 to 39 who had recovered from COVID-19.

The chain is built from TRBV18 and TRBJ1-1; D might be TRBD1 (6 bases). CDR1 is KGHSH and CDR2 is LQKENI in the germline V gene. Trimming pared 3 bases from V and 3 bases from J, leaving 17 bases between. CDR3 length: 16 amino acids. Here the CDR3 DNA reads TGTGCCAGCTCACCGAGGCCAGGGGTAGTGGACACTGAAGCTTTCTTT. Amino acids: CASSPRPGVVDTEAFF.

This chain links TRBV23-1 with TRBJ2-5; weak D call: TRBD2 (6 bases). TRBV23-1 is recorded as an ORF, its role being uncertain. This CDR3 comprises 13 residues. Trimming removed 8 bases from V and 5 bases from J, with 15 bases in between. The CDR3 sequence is CASGPRSGETQYF. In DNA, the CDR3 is TGCGCCAGCGGACCCCGCAGCGGGGAGACCCAGTACTTC.

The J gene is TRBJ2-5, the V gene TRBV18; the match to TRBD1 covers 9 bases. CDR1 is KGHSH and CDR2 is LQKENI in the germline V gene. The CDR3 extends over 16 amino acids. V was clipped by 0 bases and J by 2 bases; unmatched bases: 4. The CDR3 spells CASSPPTGTGQETQYF. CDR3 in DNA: TGTGCCAGCTCACCACCAACCGGGACAGGGCAAGAGACCCAGTACTTC.

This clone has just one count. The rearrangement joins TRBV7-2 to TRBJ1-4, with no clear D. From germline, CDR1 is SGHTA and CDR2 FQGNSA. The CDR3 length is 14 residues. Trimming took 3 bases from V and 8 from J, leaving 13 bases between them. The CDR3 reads CASSLGGIKEKLFF. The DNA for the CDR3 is TGTGCCAGCAGCTTGGGAGGGATTAAAGAAAAACTGTTTTTT.

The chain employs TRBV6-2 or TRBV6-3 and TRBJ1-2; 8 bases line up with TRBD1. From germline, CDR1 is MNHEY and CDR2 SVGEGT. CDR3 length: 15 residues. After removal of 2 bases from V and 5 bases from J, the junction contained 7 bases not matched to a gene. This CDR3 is CASSYDQGAVYGYTF. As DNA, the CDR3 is TGTGCCAGCAGTTACGACCAGGGGGCCGTTTATGGCTACACCTTC.

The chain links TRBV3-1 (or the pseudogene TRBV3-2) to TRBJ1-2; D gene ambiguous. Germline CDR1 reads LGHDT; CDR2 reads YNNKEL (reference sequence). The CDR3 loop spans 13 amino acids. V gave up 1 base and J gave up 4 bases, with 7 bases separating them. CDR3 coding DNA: TGTGCCAGCAGCCAAGTAGTCTTCTATGGCTACACCTTC. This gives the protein CASSQVVFYGYTF.

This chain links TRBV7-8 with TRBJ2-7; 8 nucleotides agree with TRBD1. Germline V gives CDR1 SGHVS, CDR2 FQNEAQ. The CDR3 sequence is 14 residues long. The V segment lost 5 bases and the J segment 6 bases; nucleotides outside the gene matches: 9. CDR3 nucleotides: TGTGCCAGCAGCAATTCTCAGGGGGCTGGCGAGCAGTACTTC. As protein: CASSNSQGAGEQYF.

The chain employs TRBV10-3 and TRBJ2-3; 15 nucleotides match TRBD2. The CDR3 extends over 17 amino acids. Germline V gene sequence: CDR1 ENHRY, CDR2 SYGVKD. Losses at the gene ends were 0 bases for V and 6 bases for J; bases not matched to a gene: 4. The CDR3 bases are TGTGCCATCAGTGAGTCCGGACTAGCGGGAGGGAAGGATACGCAGTATTTT. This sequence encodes CAISESGLAGGKDTQYF.

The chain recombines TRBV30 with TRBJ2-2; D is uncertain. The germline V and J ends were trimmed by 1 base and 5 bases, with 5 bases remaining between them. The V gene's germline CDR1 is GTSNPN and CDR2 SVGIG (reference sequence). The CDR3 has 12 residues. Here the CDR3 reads CAWSGSTGELFF. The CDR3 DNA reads TGTGCCTGGAGTGGGAGTACCGGGGAGCTGTTTTTT.

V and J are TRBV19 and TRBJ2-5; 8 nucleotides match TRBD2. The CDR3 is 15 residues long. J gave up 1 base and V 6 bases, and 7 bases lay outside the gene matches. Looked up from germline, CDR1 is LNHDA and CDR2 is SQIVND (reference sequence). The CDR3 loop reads CASSAGGRPQETQYF. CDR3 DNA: TGTGCCAGTAGCGCGGGAGGACGACCCCAAGAGACCCAGTACTTC.

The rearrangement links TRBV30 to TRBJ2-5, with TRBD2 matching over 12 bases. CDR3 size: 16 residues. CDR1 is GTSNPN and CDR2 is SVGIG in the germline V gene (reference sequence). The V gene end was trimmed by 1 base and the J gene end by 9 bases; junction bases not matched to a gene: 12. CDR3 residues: CAWSGVGTSGLKAQYF. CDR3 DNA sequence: TGTGCCTGGAGTGGAGTTGGGACTAGCGGGTTAAAGGCCCAGTACTTC.

The CDR3 loop reads CASLRQGQETQYF. DNA for the CDR3: TGTGCCAGTCTTCGACAGGGCCAAGAGACCCAGTACTTC. The rearrangement uses TRBV5-6 and TRBJ2-5; TRBD1 agrees at 7 bases. The CDR3 sequence is 13 residues long. V lost 8 bases to trimming and J lost 1 base; unmatched junction nucleotides: 5. Germline CDR1 is SGHDT and CDR2 is YYEEEE.

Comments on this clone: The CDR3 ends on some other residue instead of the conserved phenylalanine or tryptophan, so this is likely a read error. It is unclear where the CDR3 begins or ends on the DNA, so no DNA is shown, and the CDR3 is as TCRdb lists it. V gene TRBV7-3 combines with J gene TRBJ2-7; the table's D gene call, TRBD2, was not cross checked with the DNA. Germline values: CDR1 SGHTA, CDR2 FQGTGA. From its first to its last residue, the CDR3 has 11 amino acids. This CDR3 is CASSLPTSGSS.

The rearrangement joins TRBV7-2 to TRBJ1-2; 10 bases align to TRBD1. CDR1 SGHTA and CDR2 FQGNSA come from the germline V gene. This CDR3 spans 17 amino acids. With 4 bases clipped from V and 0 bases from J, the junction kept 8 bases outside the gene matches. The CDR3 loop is CASSSGGTGVANYGYTF. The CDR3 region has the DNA TGTGCCAGCAGCTCCGGGGGGACAGGGGTAGCTAACTATGGCTACACCTTC. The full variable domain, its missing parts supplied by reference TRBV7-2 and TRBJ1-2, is GAGVSQSPSNKVTEKGKDVELRCDPISGHTALYWYRQSLGQGLEFLIYFQGNSAPDKSGLPSDRFSAERTGGSVSTLTIQRTQQEDSAVYLCASSSGGTGVANYGYTFGSGTRLTVV.

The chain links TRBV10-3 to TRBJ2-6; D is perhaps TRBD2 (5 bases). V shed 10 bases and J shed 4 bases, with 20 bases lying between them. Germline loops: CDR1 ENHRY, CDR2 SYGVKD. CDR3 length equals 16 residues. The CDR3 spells CATLRGNLGGANVLTF. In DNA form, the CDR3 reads TGTGCCACTCTTAGAGGGAACTTAGGAGGGGCCAACGTCCTGACTTTC.

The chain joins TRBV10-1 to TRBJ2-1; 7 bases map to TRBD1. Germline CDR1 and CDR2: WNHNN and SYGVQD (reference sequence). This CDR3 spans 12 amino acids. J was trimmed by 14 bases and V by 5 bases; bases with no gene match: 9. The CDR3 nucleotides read TGCGCCAGCAGTACCCCACAGGGGTATGAGTTCTTC. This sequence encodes CASSTPQGYEFF.

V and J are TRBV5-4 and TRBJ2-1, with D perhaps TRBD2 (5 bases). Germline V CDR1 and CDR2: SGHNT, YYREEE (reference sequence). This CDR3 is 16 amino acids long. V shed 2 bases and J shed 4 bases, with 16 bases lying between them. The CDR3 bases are TGTGCCAGCAGCTTCGGTGGGAGCGACATATACAATGAGCAGTTCTTC. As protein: CASSFGGSDIYNEQFF.

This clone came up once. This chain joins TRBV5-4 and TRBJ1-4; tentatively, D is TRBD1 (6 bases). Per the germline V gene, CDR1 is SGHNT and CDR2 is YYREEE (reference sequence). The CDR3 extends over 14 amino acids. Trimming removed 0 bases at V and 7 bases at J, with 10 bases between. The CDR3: CASSLEGEGEKLFF. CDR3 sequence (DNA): TGTGCCAGCAGCTTGGAGGGGGAGGGTGAAAAACTGTTTTTT.

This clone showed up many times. CDR3 sequence: CASSATGAGQPQHF. The CDR3 bases are TGTGCCAGCAGCGCAACAGGGGCGGGTCAGCCCCAGCATTTT. The chain uses TRBV7-2 and TRBJ1-5; 7 bases are shared with TRBD1. CDR1 and CDR2 (germline): SGHTA, FQGNSA. This CDR3 comprises 14 residues. Trimming cost V 5 bases and J 6 bases; bases outside gene matches: 7.

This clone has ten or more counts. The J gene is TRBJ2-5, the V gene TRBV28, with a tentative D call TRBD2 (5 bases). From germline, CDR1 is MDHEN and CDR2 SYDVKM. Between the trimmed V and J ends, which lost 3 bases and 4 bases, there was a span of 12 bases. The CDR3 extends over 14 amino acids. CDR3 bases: TGTGCCAGCAGTTTCGTGGGAGATGGAGAGACCCAGTACTTC. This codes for CASSFVGDGETQYF.

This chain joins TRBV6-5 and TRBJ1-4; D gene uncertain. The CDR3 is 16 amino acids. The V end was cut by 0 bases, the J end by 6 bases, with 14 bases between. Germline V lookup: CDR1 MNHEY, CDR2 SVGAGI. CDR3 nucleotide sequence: TGTGCCAGCAGTTACTCGATACCCAGGTGGGATGAAAAACTGTTTTTT. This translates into CASSYSIPRWDEKLFF.

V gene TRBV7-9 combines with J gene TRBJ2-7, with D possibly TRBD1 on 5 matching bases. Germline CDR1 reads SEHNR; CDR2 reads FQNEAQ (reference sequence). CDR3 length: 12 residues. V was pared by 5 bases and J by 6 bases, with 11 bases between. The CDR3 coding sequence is TGTGCCAGCAGCCCCCGCCAGGGCGAGCAGTACTTC. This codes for CASSPRQGEQYF. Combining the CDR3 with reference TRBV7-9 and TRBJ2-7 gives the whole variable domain DTGVSQNPRHKITKRGQNVTFRCDPISEHNRLYWYRQTLGQGPEFLTYFQNEAQLEKSRLLSDRFSAERPKGSFSTLEIQRTEQGDSAMYLCASSPRQGEQYFGPGTRLTVT.

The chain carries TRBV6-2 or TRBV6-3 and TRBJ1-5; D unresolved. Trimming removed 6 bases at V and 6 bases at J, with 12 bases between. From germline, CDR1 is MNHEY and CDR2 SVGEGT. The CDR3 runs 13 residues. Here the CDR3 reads CASSSTLGQPQHF. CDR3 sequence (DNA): TGTGCCAGCAGCTCAACCCTCGGTCAGCCCCAGCATTTT.

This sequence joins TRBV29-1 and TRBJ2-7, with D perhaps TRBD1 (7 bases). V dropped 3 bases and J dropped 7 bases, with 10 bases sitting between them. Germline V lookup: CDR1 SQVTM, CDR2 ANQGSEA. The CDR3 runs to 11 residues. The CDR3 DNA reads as TGCAGCGTTGAGCAGGGGGGAGAGCAGTACTTC. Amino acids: CSVEQGGEQYF.

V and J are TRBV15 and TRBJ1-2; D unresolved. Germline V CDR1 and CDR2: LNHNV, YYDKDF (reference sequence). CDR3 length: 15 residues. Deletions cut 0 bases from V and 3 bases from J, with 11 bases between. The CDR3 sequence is CATSRDKGSDYGYTF. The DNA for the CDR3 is TGTGCCACCAGCAGAGATAAGGGTAGCGACTATGGCTACACCTTC.

The CDR3 sequence is CASSQDRTDPYEQYF. For the CDR3, the DNA is TGTGCCAGCAGCCAAGATAGGACAGATCCCTACGAGCAGTACTTC. The chain uses TRBV4-2 and TRBJ2-7; tentatively, D is TRBD1 (6 bases). The germline gives CDR1 LGHNA, CDR2 YNFKEQ. The CDR3 length is 15 residues. V was pared by 0 bases and J by 2 bases, with 11 bases between.

CDR3 in amino acids: CATRGASGHSTDTQYF. Here the CDR3 DNA reads TGTGCCACCCGGGGGGCTAGCGGGCACAGCACAGATACGCAGTATTTT. This sequence joins TRBV19 and TRBJ2-3; 8 positions match TRBD2. Germline CDR1 is LNHDA and CDR2 is SQIVND (reference sequence). This CDR3 is 16 amino acids long. V shed 10 bases and J 0 bases; nucleotides not matched to a gene: 12.

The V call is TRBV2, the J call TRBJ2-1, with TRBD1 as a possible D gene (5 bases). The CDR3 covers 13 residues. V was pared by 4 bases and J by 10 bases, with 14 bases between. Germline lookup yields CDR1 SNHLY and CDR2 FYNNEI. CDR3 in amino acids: CASSVYPQGEQFF. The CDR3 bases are TGTGCCAGCAGTGTGTACCCCCAGGGAGAGCAGTTCTTC.